The entry below gives a single T cell receptor beta chain sequence along with its context. Its specificity is not known. Germline V gives CDR1 ENHRY, CDR2 SYGVKD. V shed 10 bases, J shed 1 base, and the junction held 6 bases outside the gene matches. The CDR3 contains 13 residues. For Graves' hyperthyroidism to be stable, ophthalmopathy could not progress within 18 months. The authors obtained PBMCs from around 11 ml of fresh peripheral blood. The entry originates in a study of T cells in Graves' hyperthyroidism and ophthalmopathy. Study background: It was at initial diagnosis, before any treatment, that peripheral blood was collected.

Amplification targeted TCR beta CDR3 regions from RNA transcripts. With the HTBI primer set, the TCR CDR3 went through a first round of RT-PCR. TCRdb used MiXCR to reprocess the multiplex PCR reads, holding one entry per CDR3 protein. Here the sample spans about 680,000 distinct CDR3 sequences, about a third being singletons. The study's findings and limits: Ophthalmopathy onset followed model prediction by a median around six months.

This chain joins TRBV10-3 and TRBJ2-7; 8 bases fit TRBD2. The clonotype comes from a middle-aged woman with Graves' hyperthyroidism. The sequenced sample consisted of blood. CDR3 in DNA: TGTGCCACCAGCGGGAGTCAATCCTACGAGCAGTACTTC. Translated, it gives CATSGSQSYEQYF.